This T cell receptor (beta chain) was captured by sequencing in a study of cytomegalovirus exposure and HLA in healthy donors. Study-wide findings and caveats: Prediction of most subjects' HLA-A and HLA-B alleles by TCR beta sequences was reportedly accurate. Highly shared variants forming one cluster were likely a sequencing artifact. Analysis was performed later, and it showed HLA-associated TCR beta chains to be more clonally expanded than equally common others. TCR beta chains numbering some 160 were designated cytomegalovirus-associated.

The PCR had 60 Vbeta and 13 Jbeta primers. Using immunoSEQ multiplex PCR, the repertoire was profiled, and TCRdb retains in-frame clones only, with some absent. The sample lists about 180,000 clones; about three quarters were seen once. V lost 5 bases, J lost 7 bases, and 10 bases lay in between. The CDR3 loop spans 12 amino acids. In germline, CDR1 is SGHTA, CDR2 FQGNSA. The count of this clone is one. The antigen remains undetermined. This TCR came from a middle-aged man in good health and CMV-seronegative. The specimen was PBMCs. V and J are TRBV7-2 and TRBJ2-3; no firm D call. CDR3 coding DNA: TGTGCCAGCAGCCAGGTTAGGTATACGCAGTATTTT. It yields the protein CASSQVRYTQYF.